This T cell receptor beta chain was identified in a study of OX40 agonist ivuxolimab in advanced cancers. Study details: The study gave patients intravenous ivuxolimab at 0.01 to 10 mg/kg every 2 weeks.

Generated by immunoSEQ multiplex PCR, the TCRdb table keeps only in-frame clones and is missing some. Among fewer than 25,000 clones listed, approximately 73% were seen once. Germline values: CDR1 SGDLS, CDR2 YYNGEE. The CDR3 covers 13 residues. Trimming stripped 2 bases from V and 6 bases from J, with 9 bases between. The clonotype originates from an adult with an advanced solid tumor such as melanoma, head and neck, liver or kidney cancer. The rearrangement links TRBV9 to TRBJ2-4; no firm D call. Sequencing used CD4+ or CD8+ T cells sorted from blood, obtained in a trial of the OX40 agonist ivuxolimab. The CDR3 DNA reads TGTGCCAGCAGCGTGGGCAGCCCAAACATTCAGTACTTC. It specifies CASSVGSPNIQYF.